The sequence of this TCR beta chain was determined in a study of CD8+ T cells in alopecia areata. The CDR3 is made up of 15 amino acids. CDR1 is SNHLY, CDR2 FYNNEI, per germline. The V gene lost 4 bases and the J gene lost 7 bases, with 16 bases spanning the gap. Reverse transcription of extracted RNA yielded cDNA, which provided the sequencing template. TCRdb's copy holds only in-frame clones and misses some; the assay was immunoSEQ multiplex PCR. The data show fewer than 150,000 clones, 58% seen once. The treatment was: oral pan-JAK inhibitor, 5-10 mg twice daily. The chain carries TRBV2 and TRBJ1-4; perhaps TRBD1 as D (6 bases). This TCR came from a human donor with alopecia areata. This specimen consisted of CD8+ T cells sorted from blood, obtained at week 4, from a patient treated with tofacitinib. CDR3 loop: CASSGGTQLFEKLFF. CDR3 coding DNA: TGTGCCAGCAGTGGCGGGACACAGCTCTTTGAAAAACTGTTTTTT.